This TCR beta chain originates from a study of Tregs in tolerant kidney transplant recipients. The study, taken as a whole, reports: The small number of patients limits these findings pending further validation.

Libraries were prepared by immunoSEQ multiplex PCR; TCRdb keeps only in-frame clonotypes and omits some of them. Seen here are tens of thousands of clones, around 83% observed once, and the top ten hold around 4.5%. Remarks on this clone: Its antigen is currently unknown.

This TCR came from a human donor in good health. The source material was CD4+ T cells from blood.

CDR3 coding DNA: TGTGCCAGCAGCCTCTTTAGCGGGAAAGCGCTCGGGGAGCAGTTCTTC. It codes for CASSLFSGKALGEQFF. V and J are TRBV7-9 and TRBJ2-1; 8 nucleotides line up with TRBD2. Trimming removed 5 bases from V and 10 bases from J; junction bases left unmatched: 16. The CDR3 spans 16 residues. The germline V gene encodes CDR1 SEHNR and CDR2 FQNEAQ (reference sequence).